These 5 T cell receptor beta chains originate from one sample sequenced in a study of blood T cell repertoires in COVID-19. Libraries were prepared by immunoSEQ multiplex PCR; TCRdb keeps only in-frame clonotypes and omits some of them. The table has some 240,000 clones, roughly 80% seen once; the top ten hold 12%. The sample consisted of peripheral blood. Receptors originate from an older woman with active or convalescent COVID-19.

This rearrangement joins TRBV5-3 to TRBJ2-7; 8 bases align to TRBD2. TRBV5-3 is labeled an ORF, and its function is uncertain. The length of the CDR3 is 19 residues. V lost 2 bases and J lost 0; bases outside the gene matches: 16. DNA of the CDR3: TGTGCCAGAAGCTTAACGCGGGGGGCCCCCCACTCTAGCTCCTACGAGCAGTACTTC. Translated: CARSLTRGAPHSSSYEQYF.

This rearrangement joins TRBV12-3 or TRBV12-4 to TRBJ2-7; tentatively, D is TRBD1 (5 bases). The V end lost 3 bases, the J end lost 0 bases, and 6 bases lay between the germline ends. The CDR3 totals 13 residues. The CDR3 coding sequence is TGTGCCAGCAGTTTTCAGGGCTCCTACGAGCAGTACTTC. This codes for CASSFQGSYEQYF.

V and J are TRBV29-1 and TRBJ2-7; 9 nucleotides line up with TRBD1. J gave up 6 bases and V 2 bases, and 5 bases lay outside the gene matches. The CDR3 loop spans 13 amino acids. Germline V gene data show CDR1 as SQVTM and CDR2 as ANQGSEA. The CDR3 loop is CSVEPGQGFEQYF. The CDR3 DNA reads TGCAGCGTTGAACCGGGACAGGGCTTCGAGCAGTACTTC.

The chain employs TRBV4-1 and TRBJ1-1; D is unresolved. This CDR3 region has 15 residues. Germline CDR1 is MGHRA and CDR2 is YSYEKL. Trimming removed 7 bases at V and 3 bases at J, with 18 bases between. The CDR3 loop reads CASKRNSVGDTEAFF. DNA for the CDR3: TGCGCCAGCAAACGAAATTCGGTCGGTGACACTGAAGCTTTCTTT.

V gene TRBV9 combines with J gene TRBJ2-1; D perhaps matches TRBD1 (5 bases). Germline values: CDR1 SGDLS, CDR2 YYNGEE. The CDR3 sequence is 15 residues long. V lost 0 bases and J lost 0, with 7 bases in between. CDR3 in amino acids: CASSVVDSSYNEQFF. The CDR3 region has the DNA TGTGCCAGCAGCGTAGTAGACAGCTCCTACAATGAGCAGTTCTTC. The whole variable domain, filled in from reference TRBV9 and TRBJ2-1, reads DSGVTQTPKHLITATGQRVTLRCSPRSGDLSVYWYQQSLDQGLQFLIQYYNGEERAKGNILERFSAQQFPDLHSELNLSSLELGDSALYFCASSVVDSSYNEQFFGPGTRLTVL.